This T cell receptor (beta chain) was obtained from a study of shared clonotypes between healthy human individuals. Assay: immunoSEQ multiplex PCR; the TCRdb copy retains only in-frame clones and omits some. The sample includes over 2 million clones, just under 95% of them seen just once. This clone was seen just once. Germline V gene lookup returns CDR1 MNHEY and CDR2 SMNVEV (reference sequence). The CDR3 loop spans 12 amino acids. J was trimmed by 10 bases and V by 5 bases; bases with no gene match: 4. The chain combines TRBV27 with TRBJ2-1; TRBD2 aligns across 8 bases. The TCR sequence derives from a man aged 18 to 29 in good health. Some clones in this sample may be carry-over from other donors' samples. Sequenced material: naive CD4+ T cells from PBMCs. Subset of the sample: CD45RA+ positively selected. CDR3 in DNA: TGTGCCAGCAGTCCCCGACTAGCGGAGCAGTTCTTC. This translates into CASSPRLAEQFF.